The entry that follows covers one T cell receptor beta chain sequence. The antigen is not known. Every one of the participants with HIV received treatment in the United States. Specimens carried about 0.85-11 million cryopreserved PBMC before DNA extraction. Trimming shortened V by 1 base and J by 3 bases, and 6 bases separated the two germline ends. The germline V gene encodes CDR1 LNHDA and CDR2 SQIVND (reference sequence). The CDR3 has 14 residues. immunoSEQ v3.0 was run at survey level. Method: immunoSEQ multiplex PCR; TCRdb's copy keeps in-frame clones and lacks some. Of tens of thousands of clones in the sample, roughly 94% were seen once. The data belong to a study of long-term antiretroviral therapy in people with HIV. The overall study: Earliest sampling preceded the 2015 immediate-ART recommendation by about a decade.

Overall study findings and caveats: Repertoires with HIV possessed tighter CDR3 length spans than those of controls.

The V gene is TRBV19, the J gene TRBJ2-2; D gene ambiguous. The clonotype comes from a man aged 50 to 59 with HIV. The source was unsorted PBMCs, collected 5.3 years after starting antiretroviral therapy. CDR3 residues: CASSIAGYTGELFF. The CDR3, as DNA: TGTGCCAGTAGTATAGCAGGCTACACCGGGGAGCTGTTTTTT. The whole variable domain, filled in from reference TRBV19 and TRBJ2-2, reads DGGITQSPKYLFRKEGQNVTLSCEQNLNHDAMYWYRQDPGQGLRLIYYSQIVNDFQKGDIAEGYSVSREKKESFPLTVTSAQKNPTAFYLCASSIAGYTGELFFGEGSRLTVL.